This is a list of T cell receptor beta chains from one sample in a study of graft-versus-host responses after intestinal transplantation. No antigen has been assigned to these receptors. Libraries were prepared by immunoSEQ multiplex PCR; TCRdb keeps only in-frame clonotypes and omits some of them. The repertoire holds about 90,000 clones, with 88% as singletons. The input for sequencing was unstimulated CD4+ T cells sorted from spleen or lymph node cells, taken before transplant. These receptors originate from a human donor who was the organ donor for an intestinal transplant. Both conserved end residues are part of each CDR3. A D gene is named only where the DNA matches it firmly. The size entry is marked missing in some rows and otherwise reads once, few, many or a size class.

>TRBJ2-7|-|-|TRBV5-4|14
TGTGCCAGCAGCTTGGATCTAGCGACCTACGAGCAGTACTTC
CASSLDLATYEQYF
>TRBJ1-5|-|-|TRBV28|15
TGTGCCAGCAGTGCAAACTCAGGGTGGAGTCAGCCCCAGCATTTT
CASSANSGWSQPQHF
>TRBJ2-7|-|TRBD2|TRBV6-5|13
TGTGCCAGTAGGGGACTAGCGGGGTGGGAGCAGTACTTC
CASRGLAGWEQYF
>TRBJ2-7|-|TRBD2|TRBV18|15
TGTGCCAGCTCACCCGGGACTAGCGTCTCCTACGAGCAGTACTTC
CASSPGTSVSYEQYF
>TRBJ2-1|-|-|TRBV7-2|16
TGTGCCACCCAGGGCTTTAGGGGGAGCTCCTACAATGAGCAGTTCTTC
CATQGFRGSSYNEQFF
>TRBJ2-2|-|-|TRBV5-1|14
TGCGCCAGCAGCTTGGTATCAGTCACCGGGGAGCTGTTTTTT
CASSLVSVTGELFF
>TRBJ1-2|-|TRBD1|TRBV6-5|12
TGTGCCAGCAGTGCGACAGGGTGGGGCTACACCTTC
CASSATGWGYTF
>TRBJ2-7|once|-|TRBV4-3|13
TGCGCCAGCAGCCAAGATCGGTATTACGAGCAGTACTTC
CASSQDRYYEQYF
>TRBJ1-4|-|-|TRBV4-3|14
TGCGCCAGCAGCCAATCTGCTTGGGCTGAAAAACTGTTTTTT
CASSQSAWAEKLFF
>TRBJ2-7|-|-|TRBV28|15
TGTGCCAGCAACAGTTTTATCGCAGGTCGGGGCGAGCAGTACTTC
CASNSFIAGRGEQYF
>TRBJ1-1|-|-|TRBV27|14
TGTGCCAGCAGACTCCGAAGGGGGAACACTGAAGCTTTCTTT
CASRLRRGNTEAFF
>TRBJ2-2|-|-|TRBV7-2|14
TGTGCCACCGCCCTACTCCACGTCACCGGGGAGCTGTTTTTT
CATALLHVTGELFF
>TRBJ2-7|-|TRBD2|TRBV7-2|14
TGTGCCAGCAGTTGGACTAGCGGGGCCTACGAGCAGTACTTC
CASSWTSGAYEQYF
>TRBJ2-5|-|TRBD2|TRBV7-9|15
TGTGCCAGCAGCGCGAGGACTAGCGGGAGAGAGACCCAGTACTTC
CASSARTSGRETQYF
>TRBJ2-5|-|TRBD2|TRBV7-3|14
TGTGCCAGCAGCTTAGGGACTAGGGGTGAGACCCAGTACTTC
CASSLGTRGETQYF
>TRBJ2-6|-|-|TRBV5-4|17
TGTGCCAGCAGCTACAACAGCCCCAACTCTGGGGCCAACGTCCTGACTTTC
CASSYNSPNSGANVLTF
>TRBJ2-7|-|TRBD2|TRBV4-1|16
TGCGCCAGCAGCCAAGGGTCGGCGGGGGGCACCTACGAGCAGTACTTC
CASSQGSAGGTYEQYF
>TRBJ2-5|-|-|TRBV7-9|14
TGTGCCAGCAGCTTAGCAGGGGCAGTCGAGACCCAGTACTTC
CASSLAGAVETQYF
>TRBJ1-1|-|-|TRBV19|12
TGTGCCAGTAGCCTTTTTGGACTTGAAGCTTTCTTT
CASSLFGLEAFF
>TRBJ2-7|-|TRBD2|TRBV5-1|17
TGCGCCAGCAGCCGGGGGCTGGCGGGAGGGGGCTCCTACGAGCAGTACTTC
CASSRGLAGGGSYEQYF
>TRBJ2-5|-|-|TRBV7-6|12
TGTGCCAGCACCATGGAGGGGGAGACCCAGTACTTC
CASTMEGETQYF
>TRBJ2-5|-|TRBD2|TRBV5-1|12
TGCGCCAGCAGCCCGGGGGGAGAGACCCAGTACTTC
CASSPGGETQYF
>TRBJ2-2|-|-|TRBV9|14
TGTGCCAGCAGCGTAGTAGGGGAACGCGGGGAGCTGTTTTTT
CASSVVGERGELFF
>TRBJ1-1|-|-|TRBV5-4|16
TGTGCCAGCAGCTTCGCGGGGGGTCGGGCTAGCACTGAAGCTTTCTTT
CASSFAGGRASTEAFF
>TRBJ1-2|few|-|TRBV5-1|13
TGCGCCAGCAGTTTCGCCCCCCTACATGGCTACACCTTC
CASSFAPLHGYTF
>TRBJ2-7|-|TRBD1|TRBV2|13
TGTGCCAGCAGCAACAGGGGACCCTACGGGCAGTACTTC
CASSNRGPYGQYF
>TRBJ1-1|-|-|TRBV7-2|13
TGTGCCAGCAGCCCCCGACAGAACACTGAAGCTTTCTTT
CASSPRQNTEAFF
>TRBJ1-2|-|TRBD1|TRBV7-3|13
TGTGCCAGCAGCTTAAGGGACAGGAGTGGCTACACCTTC
CASSLRDRSGYTF
>TRBJ2-5|-|TRBD1|TRBV7-7|16
TGTGCTAGCAGCCTAACCCCTACAGGGGGCGCAGAGACCCAGTACTTC
CASSLTPTGGAETQYF
>TRBJ2-7|-|-|TRBV13|16
TGTGCCAGCAGCGCCATGCATGAGAGACACTCCTACGAGCAGTACTTC
CASSAMHERHSYEQYF
>TRBJ2-2|-|-|TRBV5-4|17
TGTGCCAGCAGCTTGCCCTCGGGACTCCGGAACACCGGGGAGCTGTTTTTT
CASSLPSGLRNTGELFF
>TRBJ1-5|-|TRBD1|TRBV28|15
TGTGCCAGCAGTTCTACAGGGGGAGGTAATCAGCCCCAGCATTTT
CASSSTGGGNQPQHF
>TRBJ2-1|-|TRBD2|TRBV28|15
TGTGCCAGCAGTGTAGCGGGAGAGGGACACAATGAGCAGTTCTTC
CASSVAGEGHNEQFF
>TRBJ1-1|-|-|TRBV6-6|16
TGTGCCAGCAGTTACGGGGCAGGGTTTGCTAGCACTGAAGCTTTCTTT
CASSYGAGFASTEAFF
>TRBJ1-2|-|-|TRBV27|9
TGTGCCACCCCCTTGGGCTACACCTTC
CATPLGYTF
>TRBJ2-5|-|TRBD2|TRBV7-9|19
TGTGCCAGCAGCTTAGGCCGGCGCGGGAGCGGGAGTGCTGGTGAGACCCAGTACTTC
CASSLGRRGSGSAGETQYF
>TRBJ2-1|few|-|TRBV6-1|14
TGTGCCAGCAGTGACCAGGGTCCGTACAATGAGCAGTTCTTC
CASSDQGPYNEQFF
>TRBJ2-1|-|-|TRBV21-1|13
TGTGCCAGCAGCAAAGAGTCGCCGCTAGGGCAGTTCTTC
CASSKESPLGQFF
>TRBJ2-1|-|TRBD2|TRBV5-1|19
TGCGCCAGCAGCTACCCTTGGGCGGGAGGGCCACTGCTGGTCAATGAGCAGTTCTTC
CASSYPWAGGPLLVNEQFF
>TRBJ1-1|-|-|TRBV6-1|15
TGTGCCAGCAGTCGGCGGGTCGGGCTGGGCACTGAAGCTTTCTTT
CASSRRVGLGTEAFF
>TRBJ2-7|-|TRBD1|TRBV28|14
TGTGCCAGCAAATACCCGACAGGGGGGGCCGAGCAGTACTTC
CASKYPTGGAEQYF
>TRBJ2-3|-|-|TRBV7-2|13
TGTGCCAGCAGCCCCGGCCAGGGGGATACGCAGTATTTT
CASSPGQGDTQYF
>TRBJ2-5|-|-|TRBV5-6|14
TGTGCCAGCAGCTCGCCGGGACAAGGAGAGACCCAGTACTTC
CASSSPGQGETQYF
>TRBJ1-1|-|-|TRBV5-4|14
TGTGCCAGCAGCGCCCAGGGCCCTGGCACTGAAGCTTTCTTT
CASSAQGPGTEAFF
>TRBJ2-7|-|TRBD1|TRBV29-1|13
TGCAGCGTCGGGGGGACAGGGTCCTACGAGCAGTACTTC
CSVGGTGSYEQYF
>TRBJ2-1|-|TRBD1|TRBV18|13
TGTGCCAGCTCGCCTCAGGGGGCCTATGAGCAGTTCTTC
CASSPQGAYEQFF
>TRBJ1-2|few|-|TRBV6-5|12
TGTGCCCCTAGGTTCTCAAACTATGGCTACACCTTC
CAPRFSNYGYTF
>TRBJ2-1|-|-|TRBV7-2|12
TGTGCCAGCAGCTTATCCCTGCGGGGCCAGTTCTTC
CASSLSLRGQFF
>TRBJ2-7|-|TRBD2|TRBV7-3|12
TGTGCCAGCAGCCTAGCGGGTGAGGAGCAGTACTTC
CASSLAGEEQYF